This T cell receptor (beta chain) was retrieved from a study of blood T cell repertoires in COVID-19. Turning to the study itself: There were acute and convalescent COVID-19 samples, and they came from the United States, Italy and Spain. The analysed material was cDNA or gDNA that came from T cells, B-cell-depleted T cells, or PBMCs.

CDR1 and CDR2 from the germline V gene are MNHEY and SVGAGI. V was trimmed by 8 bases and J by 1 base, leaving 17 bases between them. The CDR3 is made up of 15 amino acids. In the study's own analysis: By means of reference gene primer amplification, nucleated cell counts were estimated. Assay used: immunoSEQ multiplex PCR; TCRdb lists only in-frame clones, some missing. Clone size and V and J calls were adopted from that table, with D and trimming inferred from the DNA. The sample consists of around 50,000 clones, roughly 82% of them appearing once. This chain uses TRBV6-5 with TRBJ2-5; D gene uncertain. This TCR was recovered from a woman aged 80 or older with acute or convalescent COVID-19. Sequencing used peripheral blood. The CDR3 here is CASSLSVSGQETQYF. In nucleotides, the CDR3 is TGTGCCAGCTCGTTGTCCGTATCAGGCCAAGAGACCCAGTACTTC.